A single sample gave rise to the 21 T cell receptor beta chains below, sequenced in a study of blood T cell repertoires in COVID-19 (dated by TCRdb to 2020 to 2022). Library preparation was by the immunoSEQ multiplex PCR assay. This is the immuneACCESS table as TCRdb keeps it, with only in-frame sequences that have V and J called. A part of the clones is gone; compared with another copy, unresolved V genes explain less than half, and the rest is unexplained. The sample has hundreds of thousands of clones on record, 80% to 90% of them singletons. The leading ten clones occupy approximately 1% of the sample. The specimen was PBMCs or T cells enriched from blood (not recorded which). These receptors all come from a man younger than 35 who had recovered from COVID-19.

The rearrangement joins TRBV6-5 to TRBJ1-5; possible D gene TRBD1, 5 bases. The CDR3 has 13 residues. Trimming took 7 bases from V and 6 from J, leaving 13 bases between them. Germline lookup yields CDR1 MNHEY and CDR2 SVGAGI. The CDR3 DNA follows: TGTGCCAGCACCACACGGGGGTCTCAGCCCCAGCATTTT. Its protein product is CASTTRGSQPQHF.

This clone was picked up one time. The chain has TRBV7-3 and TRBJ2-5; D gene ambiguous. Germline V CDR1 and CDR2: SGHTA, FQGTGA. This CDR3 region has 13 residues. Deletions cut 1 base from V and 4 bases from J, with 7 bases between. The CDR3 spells CASSLSPGETQYF. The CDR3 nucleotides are TGTGCCAGCAGCTTAAGCCCGGGAGAGACCCAGTACTTC.

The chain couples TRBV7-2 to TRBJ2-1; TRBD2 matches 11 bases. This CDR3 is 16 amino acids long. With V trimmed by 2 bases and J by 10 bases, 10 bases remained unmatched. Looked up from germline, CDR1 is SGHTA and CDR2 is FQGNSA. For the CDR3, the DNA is TGTGCCAGCAGCTTAAGGTTAGGGCTAGCGGGAGGCGAGCAGTTCTTC. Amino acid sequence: CASSLRLGLAGGEQFF.

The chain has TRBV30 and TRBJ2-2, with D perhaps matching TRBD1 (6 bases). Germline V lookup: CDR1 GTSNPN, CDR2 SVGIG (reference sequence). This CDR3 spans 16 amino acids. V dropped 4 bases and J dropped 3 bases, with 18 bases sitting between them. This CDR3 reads CAWTFIRGSYTGELFF. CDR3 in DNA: TGTGCCTGGACTTTTATCAGGGGAAGTTACACCGGGGAGCTGTTTTTT.

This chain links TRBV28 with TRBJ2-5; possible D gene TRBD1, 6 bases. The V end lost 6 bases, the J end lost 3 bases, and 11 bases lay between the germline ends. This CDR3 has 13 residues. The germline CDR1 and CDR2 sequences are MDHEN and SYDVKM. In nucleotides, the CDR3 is TGTGCCAGCAGAATCACAGGGAAAGAGACCCAGTACTTC. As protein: CASRITGKETQYF.

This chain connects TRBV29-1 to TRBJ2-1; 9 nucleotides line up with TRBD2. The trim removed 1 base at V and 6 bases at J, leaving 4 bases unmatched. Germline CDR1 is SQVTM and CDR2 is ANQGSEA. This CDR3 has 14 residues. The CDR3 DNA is TGCAGCGTTGAAGGGCGGGAGGGTGGCAATGAGCAGTTCTTC. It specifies CSVEGREGGNEQFF.

CDR3 in DNA: TGTGCCAGCAGGGGGACAGGGCAGGCTGAAGCTTTCTTT. Protein sequence: CASRGTGQAEAFF. The V gene is TRBV12-3 or TRBV12-4, the J gene TRBJ1-1; 9 nucleotides line up with TRBD1. With V trimmed by 6 bases and J by 6 bases, 5 bases remained unmatched. The CDR3 totals 13 residues.

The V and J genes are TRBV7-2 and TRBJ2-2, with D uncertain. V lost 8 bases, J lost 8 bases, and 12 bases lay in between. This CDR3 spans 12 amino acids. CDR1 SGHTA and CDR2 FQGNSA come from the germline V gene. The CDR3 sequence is CASSSPAGELFF. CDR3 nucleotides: TGTGCCAGCTCCTCTCCCGCGGGGGAGCTGTTTTTT.

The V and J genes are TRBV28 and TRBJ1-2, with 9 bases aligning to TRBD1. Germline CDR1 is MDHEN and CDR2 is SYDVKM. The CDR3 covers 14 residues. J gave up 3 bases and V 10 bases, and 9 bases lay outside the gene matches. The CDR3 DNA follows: TGTGCCACAACTCCGGGACAGGGCCACTATGGCTACACCTTC. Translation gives CATTPGQGHYGYTF.

In nucleotides, the CDR3 is TGCGCCAGCAGCCGACAGGTGGGGCTGGTAGTTTATGAGCAGTTCTTC. Translated: CASSRQVGLVVYEQFF. The chain combines TRBV5-1 with TRBJ2-1; tentative D call: TRBD1 (6 bases). Trimming took 4 bases from V and 8 from J, leaving 22 bases between them. The CDR3 is 16 residues long. Looked up from germline, CDR1 is SGHRS and CDR2 is YFSETQ.

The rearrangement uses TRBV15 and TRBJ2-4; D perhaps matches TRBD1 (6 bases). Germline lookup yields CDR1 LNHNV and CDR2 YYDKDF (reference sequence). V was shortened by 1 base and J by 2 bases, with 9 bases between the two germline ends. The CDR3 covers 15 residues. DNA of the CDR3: TGTGCCACCAGCAGAGGGACAGAGACCAAAAACATTCAGTACTTC. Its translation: CATSRGTETKNIQYF.

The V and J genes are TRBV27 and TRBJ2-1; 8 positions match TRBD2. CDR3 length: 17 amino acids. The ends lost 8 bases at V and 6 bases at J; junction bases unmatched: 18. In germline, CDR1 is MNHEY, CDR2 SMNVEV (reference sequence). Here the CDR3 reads CASRGTGPSAGGNEQFF. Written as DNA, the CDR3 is TGTGCCAGCCGTGGCACAGGACCCTCGGCGGGGGGCAATGAGCAGTTCTTC.

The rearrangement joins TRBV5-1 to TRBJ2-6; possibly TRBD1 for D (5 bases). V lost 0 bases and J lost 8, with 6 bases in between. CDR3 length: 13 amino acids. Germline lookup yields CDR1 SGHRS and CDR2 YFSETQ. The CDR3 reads CASSLEGTNVLTF. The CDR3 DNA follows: TGCGCCAGCAGCTTGGAGGGGACCAACGTCCTGACTTTC.

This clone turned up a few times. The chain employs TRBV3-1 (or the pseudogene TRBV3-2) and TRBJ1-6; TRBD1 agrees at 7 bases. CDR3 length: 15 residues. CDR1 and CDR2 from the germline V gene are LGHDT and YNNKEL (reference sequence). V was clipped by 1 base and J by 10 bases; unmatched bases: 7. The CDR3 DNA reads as TGTGCCAGCAGCCAAGCGGAGGGGGCAGGGTCACCCCTCCACTTT. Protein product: CASSQAEGAGSPLHF.

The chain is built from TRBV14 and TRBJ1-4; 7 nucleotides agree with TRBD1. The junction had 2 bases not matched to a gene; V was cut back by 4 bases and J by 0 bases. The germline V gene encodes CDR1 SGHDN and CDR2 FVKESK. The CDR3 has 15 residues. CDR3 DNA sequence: TGTGCCAGCAGCCGACAGGGACCAACTAATGAAAAACTGTTTTTT. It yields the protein CASSRQGPTNEKLFF.

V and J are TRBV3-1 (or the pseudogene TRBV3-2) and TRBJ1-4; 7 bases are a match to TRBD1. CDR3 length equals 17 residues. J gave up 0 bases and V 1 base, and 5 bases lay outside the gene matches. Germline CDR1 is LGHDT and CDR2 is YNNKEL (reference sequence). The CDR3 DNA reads TGTGCCAGCAGCCAAGGGACAGGAAGTTCAACTAATGAAAAACTGTTTTTT. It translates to CASSQGTGSSTNEKLFF.

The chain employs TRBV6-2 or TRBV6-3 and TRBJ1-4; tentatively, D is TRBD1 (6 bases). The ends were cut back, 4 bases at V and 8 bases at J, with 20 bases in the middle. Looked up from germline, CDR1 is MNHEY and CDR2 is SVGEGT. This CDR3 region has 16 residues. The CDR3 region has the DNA TGTGCCAGCAGTTTGGGCCTGACAGGATTAGGAGAAAAACTGTTTTTT. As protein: CASSLGLTGLGEKLFF.

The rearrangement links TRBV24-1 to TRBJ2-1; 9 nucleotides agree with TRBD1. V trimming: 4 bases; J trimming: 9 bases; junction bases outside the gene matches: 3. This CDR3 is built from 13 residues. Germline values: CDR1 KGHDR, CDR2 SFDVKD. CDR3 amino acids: CATSETGGSEQFF. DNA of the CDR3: TGTGCCACCAGTGAAACAGGGGGCAGTGAGCAGTTCTTC.

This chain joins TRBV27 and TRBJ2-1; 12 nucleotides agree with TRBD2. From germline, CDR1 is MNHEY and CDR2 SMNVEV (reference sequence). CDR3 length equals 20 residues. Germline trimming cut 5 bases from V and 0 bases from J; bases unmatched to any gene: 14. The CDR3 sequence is CASSLHLGLAGKSSYNEQFF. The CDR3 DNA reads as TGTGCCAGCAGTCTTCATCTTGGACTAGCGGGGAAGAGCTCCTACAATGAGCAGTTCTTC.

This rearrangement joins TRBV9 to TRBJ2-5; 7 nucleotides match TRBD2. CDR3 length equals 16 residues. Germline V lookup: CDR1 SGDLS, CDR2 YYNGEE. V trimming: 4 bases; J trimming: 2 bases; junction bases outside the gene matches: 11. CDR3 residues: CASSSGLVSRQETQYF. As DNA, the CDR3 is TGTGCCAGCAGCTCTGGACTAGTTAGCCGACAAGAGACCCAGTACTTC.

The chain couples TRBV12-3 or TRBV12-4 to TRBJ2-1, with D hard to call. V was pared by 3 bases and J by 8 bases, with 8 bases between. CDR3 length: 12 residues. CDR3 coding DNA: TGTGCCAGCAGTTTTCAGTTACATGAGCAGTTCTTC. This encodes CASSFQLHEQFF.